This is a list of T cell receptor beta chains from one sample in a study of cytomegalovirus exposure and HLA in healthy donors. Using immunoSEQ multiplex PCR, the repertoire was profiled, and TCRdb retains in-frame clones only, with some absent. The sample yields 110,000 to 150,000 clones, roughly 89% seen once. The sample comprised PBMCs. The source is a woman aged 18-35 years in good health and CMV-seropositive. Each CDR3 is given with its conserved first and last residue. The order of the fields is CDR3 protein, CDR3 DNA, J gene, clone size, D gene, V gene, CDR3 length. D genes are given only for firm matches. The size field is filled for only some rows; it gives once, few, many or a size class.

CDR3aa: CAWRGQGNQPQHF
CDR3nt: TGTGCCTGGAGGGGACAGGGGAATCAGCCCCAGCATTTT
j_gene: TRBJ1-5
abundance: .
d_gene: TRBD1
v_gene: TRBV30
len: 13

CDR3aa: CASSPSRRQGVNSPLHF
CDR3nt: TGTGCCAGCAGCCCCTCGAGGAGACAGGGGGTTAATTCACCCCTCCACTTT
j_gene: TRBJ1-6
abundance: .
d_gene: TRBD1
v_gene: TRBV7-8
len: 17

CDR3aa: CASSESNWTYYNPNTIYF
CDR3nt: TGTGCCAGCAGTGAATCGAACTGGACATATTATAATCCGAACACCATATATTTT
j_gene: TRBJ1-3
abundance: .
d_gene: .
v_gene: TRBV6-1
len: 18

CDR3aa: CASSRRQGQADTQYF
CDR3nt: TGTGCCAGCAGCCGAAGACAGGGACAGGCAGATACGCAGTATTTT
j_gene: TRBJ2-3
abundance: .
d_gene: TRBD1
v_gene: TRBV11-3
len: 15

CDR3aa: CASSQMTANPHEQYF
CDR3nt: TGCGCCAGCAGTCAAATGACAGCCAACCCCCACGAGCAGTACTTC
j_gene: TRBJ2-7
abundance: .
d_gene: .
v_gene: TRBV23-1
len: 15

CDR3aa: CASSDRAGGNNEQFF
CDR3nt: TGTGCCAGCAGTGACCGTGCGGGGGGGAACAATGAGCAGTTCTTC
j_gene: TRBJ2-1
abundance: .
d_gene: TRBD2
v_gene: TRBV6-4
len: 15

CDR3aa: CASSFSGGGYQETQYF
CDR3nt: TGCGCCAGCAGCTTTAGCGGGGGAGGGTACCAAGAGACCCAGTACTTC
j_gene: TRBJ2-5
abundance: .
d_gene: TRBD2
v_gene: TRBV5-1
len: 16

CDR3aa: CASSRGVVTGESPLHF
CDR3nt: TGTGCCAGTAGTAGGGGCGTCGTGACAGGGGAATCACCCCTCCACTTT
j_gene: TRBJ1-6
abundance: .
d_gene: TRBD1
v_gene: TRBV19
len: 16

CDR3aa: CASSEGTTSGNTIYF
CDR3nt: TGTGCCAGCAGTGAAGGGACTACCTCTGGAAACACCATATATTTT
j_gene: TRBJ1-3
abundance: .
d_gene: .
v_gene: TRBV2
len: 15

CDR3aa: CASSRPGVRNGYTF
CDR3nt: TGTGCCAGCAGCCGCCCGGGAGTAAGGAATGGCTACACCTTC
j_gene: TRBJ1-2
abundance: .
d_gene: .
v_gene: TRBV11-2
len: 14

CDR3aa: CASSLGEGGHLSDEQFF
CDR3nt: TGTGCCAGCAGCTTAGGGGAAGGGGGCCATCTAAGTGATGAGCAGTTCTTC
j_gene: TRBJ2-1
abundance: .
d_gene: TRBD1
v_gene: TRBV7-9
len: 17

CDR3aa: CASILSGGSETQYF
CDR3nt: TGTGCCAGCATCCTGTCAGGGGGCTCGGAGACCCAGTACTTC
j_gene: TRBJ2-5
abundance: .
d_gene: TRBD1
v_gene: TRBV7-8
len: 14

CDR3aa: CASSRGETQYF
CDR3nt: TGTGCCAGCAGCCGCGGGGAGACCCAGTACTTC
j_gene: TRBJ2-5
abundance: few
d_gene: .
v_gene: TRBV7-6
len: 11

CDR3aa: CASSLGRLAAVSDTQYF
CDR3nt: TGTGCCAGCAGCTTAGGAAGACTAGCGGCCGTCTCAGATACGCAGTATTTT
j_gene: TRBJ2-3
abundance: .
d_gene: TRBD2
v_gene: TRBV11-3
len: 17

CDR3aa: CASSPDRAQETQYF
CDR3nt: TGTGCCAGCAGCCCGGACAGGGCTCAAGAGACCCAGTACTTC
j_gene: TRBJ2-5
abundance: .
d_gene: TRBD1
v_gene: TRBV2
len: 14

CDR3aa: CSVEDLRHLPNTGELFF
CDR3nt: TGCAGCGTTGAAGACCTTAGACATCTACCGAACACCGGGGAGCTGTTTTTT
j_gene: TRBJ2-2
abundance: .
d_gene: .
v_gene: TRBV29-1
len: 17

CDR3aa: CASSLGSSRGTDTQYF
CDR3nt: TGCGCCAGCAGCTTGGGGTCTAGCCGTGGCACAGATACGCAGTATTTT
j_gene: TRBJ2-3
abundance: .
d_gene: .
v_gene: TRBV5-1
len: 16

CDR3aa: CASSPVGWGTGGVTDTQYF
CDR3nt: TGTGCCAGCAGCCCAGTAGGGTGGGGGACGGGGGGCGTCACAGATACGCAGTATTTT
j_gene: TRBJ2-3
abundance: .
d_gene: .
v_gene: TRBV5-6
len: 19

CDR3aa: CASTRDRQETQYF
CDR3nt: TGTGCCAGCACCCGGGACAGACAAGAGACCCAGTACTTC
j_gene: TRBJ2-5
abundance: .
d_gene: TRBD1
v_gene: TRBV7-2
len: 13

CDR3aa: CASGGTSGVEQYF
CDR3nt: TGTGCCAGCGGAGGGACTAGCGGAGTCGAGCAGTACTTC
j_gene: TRBJ2-7
abundance: .
d_gene: TRBD2
v_gene: TRBV2
len: 13

CDR3aa: CASSQRGGRTGELFF
CDR3nt: TGTGCCAGCAGCCAGCGGGGGGGCCGAACCGGGGAGCTGTTTTTT
j_gene: TRBJ2-2
abundance: .
d_gene: TRBD2
v_gene: TRBV11-2
len: 15

CDR3aa: CASSIGTSYDTQYF
CDR3nt: TGTGCCAGCAGCATCGGGACTAGCTACGATACGCAGTATTTT
j_gene: TRBJ2-3
abundance: once
d_gene: TRBD2
v_gene: TRBV9
len: 14

CDR3aa: CSEGLNTEAFF
CDR3nt: TGCAGTGAGGGACTTAACACTGAAGCTTTCTTT
j_gene: TRBJ1-1
abundance: .
d_gene: .
v_gene: TRBV20-1
len: 11

CDR3aa: CASSTAGGPPTDTQYF
CDR3nt: TGTGCCAGCAGCACCGCGGGGGGGCCGCCTACAGATACGCAGTATTTT
j_gene: TRBJ2-3
abundance: few
d_gene: TRBD2
v_gene: TRBV7-2
len: 16

CDR3aa: CASSEEGAGGNTIYF
CDR3nt: TGTGCCAGCAGTGAAGAAGGGGCTGGTGGAAACACCATATATTTT
j_gene: TRBJ1-3
abundance: .
d_gene: .
v_gene: TRBV6-1
len: 15

CDR3aa: CAISESLAQETQYF
CDR3nt: TGTGCCATCAGTGAGTCTCTAGCGCAAGAGACCCAGTACTTC
j_gene: TRBJ2-5
abundance: .
d_gene: .
v_gene: TRBV10-3
len: 14

CDR3aa: CASSLAGANSYEQYF
CDR3nt: TGTGCCAGCAGCTTGGCAGGGGCTAACTCCTACGAGCAGTACTTC
j_gene: TRBJ2-7
abundance: .
d_gene: .
v_gene: TRBV5-4
len: 15

CDR3aa: CAWSAKLDRGRTEAFF
CDR3nt: TGTGCCTGGAGTGCTAAATTAGACAGGGGGAGGACTGAAGCTTTCTTT
j_gene: TRBJ1-1
abundance: .
d_gene: TRBD1
v_gene: TRBV30
len: 16

CDR3aa: CASSGQGSGELFF
CDR3nt: TGTGCCAGCAGCGGACAGGGCTCCGGGGAGCTGTTTTTT
j_gene: TRBJ2-2
abundance: .
d_gene: TRBD1
v_gene: TRBV7-6
len: 13

CDR3aa: CASSQGVSYNEQFF
CDR3nt: TGTGCCAGCAGTCAGGGGGTCTCCTACAATGAGCAGTTCTTC
j_gene: TRBJ2-1
abundance: .
d_gene: TRBD1
v_gene: TRBV6-5
len: 14

CDR3aa: CASMTGLLMNTEAFF
CDR3nt: TGTGCCAGTATGACAGGTTTGCTCATGAACACTGAAGCTTTCTTT
j_gene: TRBJ1-1
abundance: .
d_gene: .
v_gene: TRBV27
len: 15

CDR3aa: CASNHRGQRYGYTF
CDR3nt: TGTGCCAGCAACCACAGGGGGCAGAGGTATGGCTACACCTTC
j_gene: TRBJ1-2
abundance: .
d_gene: TRBD1
v_gene: TRBV28
len: 14

CDR3aa: CASSITGGAEEQYF
CDR3nt: TGTGCCAGCAGCATTACAGGGGGTGCGGAGGAGCAGTACTTC
j_gene: TRBJ2-7
abundance: .
d_gene: TRBD1
v_gene: TRBV2
len: 14

CDR3aa: CASSEGTSGGAKTQYF
CDR3nt: TGTGCCAGCAGTGAAGGGACTAGCGGGGGGGCGAAGACCCAGTACTTC
j_gene: TRBJ2-5
abundance: .
d_gene: TRBD2
v_gene: TRBV2
len: 16

CDR3aa: CASSHPPRTALKEIEAFF
CDR3nt: TGTGCCAGCAGCCACCCACCTCGGACAGCTTTGAAGGAGATAGAAGCTTTCTTT
j_gene: TRBJ1-1
abundance: .
d_gene: .
v_gene: TRBV4-2
len: 18

CDR3aa: CASSLGTQYEQYF
CDR3nt: TGTGCCAGCAGCTTGGGGACACAGTACGAGCAGTACTTC
j_gene: TRBJ2-7
abundance: few
d_gene: .
v_gene: TRBV5-4
len: 13

CDR3aa: CASSQERQGLYEQYF
CDR3nt: TGCGCCAGCAGCCAAGAACGGCAGGGACTCTACGAGCAGTACTTC
j_gene: TRBJ2-7
abundance: .
d_gene: .
v_gene: TRBV4-1
len: 15

CDR3aa: CASSFDPRGNAEAFF
CDR3nt: TGTGCCAGCAGTTTTGACCCCAGGGGGAACGCTGAAGCTTTCTTT
j_gene: TRBJ1-1
abundance: .
d_gene: TRBD1
v_gene: TRBV27
len: 15

CDR3aa: CASSRGREEKLFF
CDR3nt: TGTGCCAGCAGCAGGGGGCGGGAGGAAAAACTGTTTTTT
j_gene: TRBJ1-4
abundance: .
d_gene: TRBD1
v_gene: TRBV6-6
len: 13

CDR3aa: CASSDGGGQAFF
CDR3nt: TGTGCCAGCAGCGATGGGGGGGGCCAAGCTTTCTTT
j_gene: TRBJ1-1
abundance: few
d_gene: .
v_gene: TRBV5-6
len: 12

CDR3aa: CASSLRDSSYEQYF
CDR3nt: TGTGCCAGCAGCCTCCGGGACTCCTCCTACGAGCAGTACTTC
j_gene: TRBJ2-7
abundance: .
d_gene: .
v_gene: TRBV11-2
len: 14

CDR3aa: CASSESSSGAYNEQFF
CDR3nt: TGTGCCAGCAGTGAGTCCTCTAGCGGCGCCTACAATGAGCAGTTCTTC
j_gene: TRBJ2-1
abundance: .
d_gene: TRBD2
v_gene: TRBV6-1
len: 16

CDR3aa: CASSLQATNEKLFF
CDR3nt: TGTGCCAGCAGCCTGCAGGCAACTAATGAAAAACTGTTTTTT
j_gene: TRBJ1-4
abundance: .
d_gene: .
v_gene: TRBV7-2
len: 14

CDR3aa: CASSPGTGGRVGELFF
CDR3nt: TGTGCCAGCAGCCCCGGGACAGGGGGCCGGGTCGGGGAGCTGTTTTTT
j_gene: TRBJ2-2
abundance: .
d_gene: TRBD1
v_gene: TRBV7-2
len: 16

CDR3aa: CAWSTRQGRAFF
CDR3nt: TGTGCCTGGAGTACACGACAGGGAAGAGCTTTCTTT
j_gene: TRBJ1-1
abundance: .
d_gene: TRBD1
v_gene: TRBV30
len: 12

CDR3aa: CASSPFGGNYGYTF
CDR3nt: TGTGCCAGCAGCCCCTTTGGAGGGAACTATGGCTACACCTTC
j_gene: TRBJ1-2
abundance: .
d_gene: .
v_gene: TRBV6-5
len: 14

CDR3aa: CASSFDGRAAAPSGELFF
CDR3nt: TGCGCCAGCAGCTTTGATGGTCGAGCGGCGGCCCCGAGCGGGGAGCTGTTTTTT
j_gene: TRBJ2-2
abundance: .
d_gene: .
v_gene: TRBV5-1
len: 18

CDR3aa: CASSRIEGQGIRETQYF
CDR3nt: TGTGCCAGCAGCCGGATAGAGGGACAGGGGATAAGGGAGACCCAGTACTTC
j_gene: TRBJ2-5
abundance: .
d_gene: TRBD1
v_gene: TRBV7-8
len: 17

CDR3aa: CASSDLAASYNEQFF
CDR3nt: TGTGCCAGCAGTGACTTGGCCGCCTCCTACAATGAGCAGTTCTTC
j_gene: TRBJ2-1
abundance: .
d_gene: .
v_gene: TRBV2
len: 15

CDR3aa: CASSSPLSGGYTF
CDR3nt: TGTGCCAGCAGCTCGCCCCTGTCCGGGGGCTACACCTTC
j_gene: TRBJ1-2
abundance: .
d_gene: .
v_gene: TRBV7-2
len: 13